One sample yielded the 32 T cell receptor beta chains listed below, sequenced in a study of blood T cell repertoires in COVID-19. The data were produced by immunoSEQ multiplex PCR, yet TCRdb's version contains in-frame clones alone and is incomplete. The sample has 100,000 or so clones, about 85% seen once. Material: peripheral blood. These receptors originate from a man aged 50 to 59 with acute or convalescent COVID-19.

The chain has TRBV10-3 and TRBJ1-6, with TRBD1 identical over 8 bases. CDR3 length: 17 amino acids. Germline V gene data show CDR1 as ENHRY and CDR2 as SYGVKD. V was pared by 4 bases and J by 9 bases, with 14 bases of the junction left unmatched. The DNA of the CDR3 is TGTGCCATCAGTGTCAGGGGGCCGAGGGGAGAAGTTTCACCCCTCCACTTT. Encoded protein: CAISVRGPRGEVSPLHF.

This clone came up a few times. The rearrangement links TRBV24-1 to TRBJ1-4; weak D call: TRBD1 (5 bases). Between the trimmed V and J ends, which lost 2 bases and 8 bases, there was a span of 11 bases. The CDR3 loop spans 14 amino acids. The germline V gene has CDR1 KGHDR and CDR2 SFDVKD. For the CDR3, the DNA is TGTGCCACCAGTGATTCAGGGATCCGGGAAAAACTGTTTTTT. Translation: CATSDSGIREKLFF.

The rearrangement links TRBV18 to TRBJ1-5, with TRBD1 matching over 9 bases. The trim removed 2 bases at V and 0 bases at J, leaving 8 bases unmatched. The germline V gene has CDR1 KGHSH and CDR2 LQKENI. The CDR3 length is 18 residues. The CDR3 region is CASSPTGTGFGSNQPQHF. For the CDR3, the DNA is TGTGCCAGCTCACCAACCGGGACAGGGTTTGGTAGCAATCAGCCCCAGCATTTT.

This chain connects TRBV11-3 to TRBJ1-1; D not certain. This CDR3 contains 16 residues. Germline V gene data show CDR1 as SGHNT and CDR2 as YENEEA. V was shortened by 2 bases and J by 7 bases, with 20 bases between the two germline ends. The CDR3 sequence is CASSLKRVSPNIEAFF. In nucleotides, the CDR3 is TGTGCCAGCAGCTTAAAGAGGGTTTCCCCGAATATTGAAGCTTTCTTT.

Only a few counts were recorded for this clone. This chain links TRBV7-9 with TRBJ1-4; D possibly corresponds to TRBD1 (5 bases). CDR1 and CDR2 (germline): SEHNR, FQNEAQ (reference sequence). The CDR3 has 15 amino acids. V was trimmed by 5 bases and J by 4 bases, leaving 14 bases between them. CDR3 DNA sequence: TGTGCCAGCAGCGTCCTCGGGGGAGGTAATGAAAAACTGTTTTTT. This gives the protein CASSVLGGGNEKLFF.

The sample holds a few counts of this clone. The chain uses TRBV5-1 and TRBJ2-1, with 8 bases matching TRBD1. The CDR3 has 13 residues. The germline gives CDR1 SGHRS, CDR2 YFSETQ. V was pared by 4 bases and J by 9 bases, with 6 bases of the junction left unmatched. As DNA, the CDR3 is TGCGCCAGCAGCCGGACAGGGTCCGGTGAGCAGTTCTTC. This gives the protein CASSRTGSGEQFF.

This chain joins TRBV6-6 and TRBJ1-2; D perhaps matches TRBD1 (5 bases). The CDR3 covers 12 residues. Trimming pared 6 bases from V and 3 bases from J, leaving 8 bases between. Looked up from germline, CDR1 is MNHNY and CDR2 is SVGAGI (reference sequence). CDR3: CASRAGDYGYTF. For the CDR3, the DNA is TGTGCCAGCAGGGCGGGGGACTATGGCTACACCTTC.

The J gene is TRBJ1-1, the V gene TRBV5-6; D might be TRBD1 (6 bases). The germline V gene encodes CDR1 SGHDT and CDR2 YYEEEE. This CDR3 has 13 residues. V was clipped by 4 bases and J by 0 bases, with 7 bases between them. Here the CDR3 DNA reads TGTGCCAGCAGCGGACAGATGAACACTGAAGCTTTCTTT. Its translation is CASSGQMNTEAFF.

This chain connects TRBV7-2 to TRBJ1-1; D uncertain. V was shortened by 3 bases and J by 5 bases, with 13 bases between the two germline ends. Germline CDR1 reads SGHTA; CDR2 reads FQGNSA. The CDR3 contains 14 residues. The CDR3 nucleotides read TGTGCCAGCAGCTTTTTCCCGGGAGGGACTGAAGCTTTCTTT. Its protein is CASSFFPGGTEAFF.

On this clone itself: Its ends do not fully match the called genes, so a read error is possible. The CDR3 loop is CAGSVGGHSNQPQHF. The CDR3 bases are TGTGCCGGCAGCGTAGGCGGGCATAGCAATCAGCCCCAGCATTTT. J is TRBJ1-5 and V is TRBV9; D is undetermined. Looked up from germline, CDR1 is SGDLS and CDR2 is YYNGEE. The CDR3 is 15 residues long.

The CDR3: CASSQDRGIYGYTF. For the CDR3, the DNA is TGCGCCAGCAGCCAAGATCGGGGAATCTATGGCTACACCTTC. The rearrangement links TRBV4-1 to TRBJ1-2; unclear D gene. Trimming took 0 bases from V and 4 from J, leaving 9 bases between them. CDR3 length equals 14 residues. Germline V CDR1 and CDR2: MGHRA, YSYEKL.

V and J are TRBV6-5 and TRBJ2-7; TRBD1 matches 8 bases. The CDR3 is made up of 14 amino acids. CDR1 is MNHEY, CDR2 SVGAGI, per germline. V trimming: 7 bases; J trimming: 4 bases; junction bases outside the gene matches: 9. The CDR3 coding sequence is TGTGCCAGCACCACGGCACAGGGGGGATACGAGCAGTACTTC. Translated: CASTTAQGGYEQYF.

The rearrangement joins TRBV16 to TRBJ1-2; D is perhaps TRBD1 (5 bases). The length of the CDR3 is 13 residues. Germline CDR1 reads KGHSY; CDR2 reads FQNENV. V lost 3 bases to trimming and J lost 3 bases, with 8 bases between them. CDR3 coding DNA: TGTGCCAGCAGCCAGGCACAGGACTATGGCTACACCTTC. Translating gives CASSQAQDYGYTF. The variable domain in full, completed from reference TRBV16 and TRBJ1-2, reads GEEVAQTPKHLVRGEGQKAKLYCAPIKGHSYVFWYQQVLKNEFKFLISFQNENVFDETGMPKERFSAKCLPNSPCSLEIQATKLEDSAVYFCASSQAQDYGYTFGSGTRLTVV.

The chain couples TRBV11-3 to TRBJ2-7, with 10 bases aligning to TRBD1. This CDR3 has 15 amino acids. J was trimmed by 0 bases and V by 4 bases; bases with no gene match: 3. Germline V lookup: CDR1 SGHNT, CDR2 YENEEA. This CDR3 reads CASSWGTGASYEQYF. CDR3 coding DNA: TGTGCCAGCAGCTGGGGGACAGGGGCCTCCTACGAGCAGTACTTC.

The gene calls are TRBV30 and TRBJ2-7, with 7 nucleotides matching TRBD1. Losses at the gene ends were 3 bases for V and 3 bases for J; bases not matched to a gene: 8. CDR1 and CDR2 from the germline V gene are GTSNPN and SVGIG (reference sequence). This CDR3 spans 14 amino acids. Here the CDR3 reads CAWRPTGAFYEQYF. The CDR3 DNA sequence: TGTGCCTGGAGACCAACAGGGGCGTTCTACGAGCAGTACTTC.

CDR3 coding DNA: TGTGCCAGCAGCCCGAATAAGGCCACGACAGCCGCCTATGGCTACACCTTC. As protein: CASSPNKATTAAYGYTF. V is TRBV5-4 and J is TRBJ1-2, with a tentative D call TRBD1 (5 bases). The CDR3 runs to 17 residues. Looked up from germline, CDR1 is SGHNT and CDR2 is YYREEE (reference sequence). The V and J ends lost 4 bases and 4 bases respectively, with 23 bases between them.

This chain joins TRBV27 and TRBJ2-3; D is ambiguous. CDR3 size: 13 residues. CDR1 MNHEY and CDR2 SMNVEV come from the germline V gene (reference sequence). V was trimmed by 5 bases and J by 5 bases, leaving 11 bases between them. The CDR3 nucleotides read TGTGCCAGCAGTCTCCGAGGTAAAGATACGCAGTATTTT. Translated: CASSLRGKDTQYF.

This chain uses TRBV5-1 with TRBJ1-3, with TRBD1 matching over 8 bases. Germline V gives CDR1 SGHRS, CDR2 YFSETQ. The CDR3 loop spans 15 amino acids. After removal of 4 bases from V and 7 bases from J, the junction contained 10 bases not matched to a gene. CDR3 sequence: CASSPWGQVGNTIYF. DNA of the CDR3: TGCGCCAGCAGCCCCTGGGGACAGGTTGGCAACACCATATATTTT.

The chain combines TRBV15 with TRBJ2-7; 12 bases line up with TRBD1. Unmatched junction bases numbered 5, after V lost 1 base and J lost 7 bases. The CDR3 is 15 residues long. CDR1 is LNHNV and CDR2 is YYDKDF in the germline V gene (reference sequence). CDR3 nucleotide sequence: TGTGCCACCAGCAGAGGGGACAGGGGGCGCGAAGAGCAGTACTTC. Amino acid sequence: CATSRGDRGREEQYF.

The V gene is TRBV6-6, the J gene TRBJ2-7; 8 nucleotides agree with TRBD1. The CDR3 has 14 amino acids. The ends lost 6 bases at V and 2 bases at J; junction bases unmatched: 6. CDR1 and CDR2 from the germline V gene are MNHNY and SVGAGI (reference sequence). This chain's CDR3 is CASSHRQGTYEQYF. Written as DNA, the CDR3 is TGTGCCAGCAGCCACAGACAGGGGACCTACGAGCAGTACTTC.

CDR3 region: CASQDRAVANVLTF. The CDR3 DNA reads as TGTGCCAGCCAAGACAGAGCCGTTGCCAACGTCCTGACTTTC. V gene TRBV28 combines with J gene TRBJ2-6, with a possible D match to TRBD1 (5 bases). The germline V and J ends were trimmed by 8 bases and 7 bases, with 15 bases remaining between them. This CDR3 is built from 14 residues. Germline V gives CDR1 MDHEN, CDR2 SYDVKM. The complete variable domain, with remaining parts taken from reference TRBV28 and TRBJ2-6, reads DVKVTQSSRYLVKRTGEKVFLECVQDMDHENMFWYRQDPGLGLRLIYFSYDVKMKEKGDIPEGYSVSREKKERFSLILESASTNQTSMYLCASQDRAVANVLTFGAGSRLTVL.

CDR3 residues: CASSLVIHEQFF. In DNA, the CDR3 is TGTGCCAGCAGCTTAGTCATCCATGAGCAGTTCTTC. The genes are TRBV11-2 and TRBJ2-1, with D uncertain. Germline V gene lookup returns CDR1 SGHAT and CDR2 FQNNGV. The CDR3 is 12 amino acids. Trimming cost V 1 base and J 8 bases, with 6 bases left between them.

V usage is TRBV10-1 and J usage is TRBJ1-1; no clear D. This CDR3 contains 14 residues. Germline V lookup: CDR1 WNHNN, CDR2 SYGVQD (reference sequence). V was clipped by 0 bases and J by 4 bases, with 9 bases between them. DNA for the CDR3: TGCGCCAGCAGTGAGTCGACGGAGGGCACTGAAGCTTTCTTT. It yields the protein CASSESTEGTEAFF.

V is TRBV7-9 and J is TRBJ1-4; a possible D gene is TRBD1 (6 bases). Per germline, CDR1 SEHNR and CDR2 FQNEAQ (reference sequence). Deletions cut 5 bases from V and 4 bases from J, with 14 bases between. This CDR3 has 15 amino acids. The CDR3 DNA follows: TGTGCCAGCAGCCCCAAGGACAGACTTAATGAAAAACTGTTTTTT. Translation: CASSPKDRLNEKLFF.

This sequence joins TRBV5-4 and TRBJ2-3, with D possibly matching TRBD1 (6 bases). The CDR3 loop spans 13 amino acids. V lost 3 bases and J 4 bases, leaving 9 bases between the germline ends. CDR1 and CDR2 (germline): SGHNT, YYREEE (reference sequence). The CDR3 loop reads CASSSEGADTQYF. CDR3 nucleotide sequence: TGTGCCAGCAGCTCCGAGGGGGCAGATACGCAGTATTTT.

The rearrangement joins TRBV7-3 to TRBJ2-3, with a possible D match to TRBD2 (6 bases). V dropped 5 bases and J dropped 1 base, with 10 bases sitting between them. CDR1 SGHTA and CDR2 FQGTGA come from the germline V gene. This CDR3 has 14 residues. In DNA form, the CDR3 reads TGTGCCAGCAGCCAAGGGGAGGGCACAGATACGCAGTATTTT. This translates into CASSQGEGTDTQYF.

The CDR3 reads CASSQGDSENEKLFF. The CDR3 bases are TGTGCCAGCAGCCAAGGGGACAGTGAGAATGAAAAACTGTTTTTT. This chain connects TRBV3-1 (or the pseudogene TRBV3-2) to TRBJ1-4; 7 nucleotides match TRBD1. The CDR3 contains 15 residues. J lost 5 bases, V lost 1 base, and 4 bases had no gene match. Germline V lookup: CDR1 LGHDT, CDR2 YNNKEL (reference sequence).

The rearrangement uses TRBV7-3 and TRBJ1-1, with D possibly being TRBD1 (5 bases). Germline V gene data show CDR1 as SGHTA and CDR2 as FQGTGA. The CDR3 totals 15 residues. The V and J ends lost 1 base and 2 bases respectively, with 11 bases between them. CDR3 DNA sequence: TGTGCCAGCAGCTTAAGTGTTCAGGGAAACACTGAAGCTTTCTTT. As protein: CASSLSVQGNTEAFF.

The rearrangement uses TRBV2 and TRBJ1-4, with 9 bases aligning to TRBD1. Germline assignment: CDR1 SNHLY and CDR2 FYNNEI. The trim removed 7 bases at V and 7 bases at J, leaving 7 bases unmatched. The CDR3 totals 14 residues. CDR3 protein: CASNLQGAGEKLFF. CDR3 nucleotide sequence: TGTGCCAGCAACTTACAGGGGGCGGGTGAAAAACTGTTTTTT.

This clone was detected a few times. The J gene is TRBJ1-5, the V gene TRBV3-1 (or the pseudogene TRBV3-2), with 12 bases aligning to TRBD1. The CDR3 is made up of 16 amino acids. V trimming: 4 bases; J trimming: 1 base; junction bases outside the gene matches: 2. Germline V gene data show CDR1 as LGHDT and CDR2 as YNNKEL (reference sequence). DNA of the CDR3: TGTGCCAGCAGCCCGGGACAGGGGGCGAGCAATCAGCCCCAGCATTTT. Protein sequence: CASSPGQGASNQPQHF.

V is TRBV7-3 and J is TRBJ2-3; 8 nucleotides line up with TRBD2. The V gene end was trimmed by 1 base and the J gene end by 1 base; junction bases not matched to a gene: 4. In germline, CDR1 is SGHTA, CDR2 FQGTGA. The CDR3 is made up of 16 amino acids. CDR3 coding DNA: TGTGCCAGCAGCTTAAACCGGCGGGAGGGCACAGATACGCAGTATTTT. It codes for CASSLNRREGTDTQYF.

This CDR3 is CAWSVRYWGVGGDTQYF. CDR3 nucleotides: TGTGCCTGGAGTGTACGATATTGGGGAGTAGGGGGAGATACGCAGTATTTT. The rearrangement uses TRBV30 and TRBJ2-3; D may be TRBD1 (6 bases). The V end was cut by 0 bases, the J end by 5 bases, with 21 bases between. The CDR3 spans 17 residues. CDR1 and CDR2 (germline): GTSNPN, SVGIG (reference sequence). The entire variable domain, with the rest obtained from reference TRBV30 and TRBJ2-3, is as follows: SQTIHQWPATLVQPVGSPLSLECTVEGTSNPNLYWYRQAAGRGLQLLFYSVGIGQISSEVPQNLSASRPQDRQFILSSKKLLLSDSGFYLCAWSVRYWGVGGDTQYFGPGTRLTVL.